This entry lists 8 T cell receptor beta chains sequenced from one sample in a study of T cells in Graves' hyperthyroidism and ophthalmopathy. TCR beta CDR3 regions were amplified from RNA. The HTBI primer set served for first-round RT-PCR of the TCR CDR3. TCRdb recomputed calls from the multiplex PCR reads with MiXCR, one row per CDR3 protein. The sample holds approximately 380,000 distinct CDR3 sequences, 11% to 15% seen once. The sequencing sample was made of blood. The receptors were gathered from a man in his forties or fifties with Graves' ophthalmopathy.

CDR3 nucleotide sequence: TGTGCCAGCTCACGACTAGCGGGAATCGAGCAGTACTTC. It yields the protein CASSRLAGIEQYF. The V gene is TRBV18, the J gene TRBJ2-7; 11 bases fit TRBD2. The V gene's germline CDR1 is KGHSH and CDR2 LQKENI. Trimming cost V 4 bases and J 6 bases; bases outside gene matches: 2. The CDR3 runs to 13 residues.

This clonotype turned up a few times. The gene calls are TRBV29-1 and TRBJ2-1; D call uncertain. Germline-derived CDR1 and CDR2 are SQVTM and ANQGSEA. The CDR3 consists of 15 residues. V was trimmed by 0 bases and J by 5 bases, leaving 14 bases between them. This chain's CDR3 is CSVEDRVSANNEQFF. For the CDR3, the DNA is TGCAGCGTTGAAGATAGGGTCAGCGCCAACAATGAGCAGTTCTTC.

About this clonotype itself: One base away lies a much larger clone, so this may be a sequencing read error. J is TRBJ2-1 and V is TRBV29-1, with 9 bases matching TRBD2. CDR1 is SQVTM and CDR2 is ANQGSEA in the germline V gene. This CDR3 has 14 amino acids. This CDR3 reads CSVAALAGYNEQSF. The CDR3 bases are TGCAGCGTTGCAGCGCTAGCGGGGTACAATGAGCAGTCCTTC.

There are many counts of this clonotype. This chain uses TRBV3-1 with TRBJ1-1; D gene unclear. This CDR3 has 14 amino acids. The germline V gene has CDR1 LGHDT and CDR2 YNNKEL (reference sequence). The germline V and J ends were trimmed by 1 base and 4 bases, with 10 bases remaining between them. The CDR3 nucleotides are TGTGCCAGCAGCCAAGGTTGGGGATTCACTGAAGCTTTCTTT. Amino acid sequence: CASSQGWGFTEAFF.

This clonotype was recorded many times. The chain combines TRBV7-9 with TRBJ2-5; 11 bases map to TRBD2. The length of the CDR3 is 16 residues. From germline, CDR1 is SEHNR and CDR2 FQNEAQ (reference sequence). With V trimmed by 5 bases and J by 6 bases, 11 bases remained unmatched. This CDR3 is CASSPLSGRAGKTQYF. The CDR3 nucleotides read TGTGCCAGCAGCCCCCTTAGCGGGAGGGCCGGGAAGACCCAGTACTTC.

This sequence joins TRBV6-1 and TRBJ2-1, with 8 bases aligning to TRBD2. CDR1 is MNHNS, CDR2 SASEGT, per germline. Trimming cost V 6 bases and J 8 bases; bases outside gene matches: 15. The CDR3 totals 16 residues. The CDR3 is CASRNKMGLVVDEQFF. CDR3 DNA: TGTGCCAGCAGAAACAAAATGGGACTAGTTGTGGATGAGCAGTTCTTC.

This clonotype has ten or more counts. The chain carries TRBV20-1 and TRBJ1-2; 9 bases are shared with TRBD1. The germline gives CDR1 DFQATT, CDR2 SNEGSKA (reference sequence). This CDR3 is built from 15 residues. V was clipped by 0 bases and J by 6 bases; unmatched bases: 8. CDR3: CSARETGGRNHGYTF. In DNA, the CDR3 is TGCAGTGCTAGAGAAACAGGGGGCCGAAACCATGGCTACACCTTC.

This clonotype was counted at least ten times. The rearrangement joins TRBV20-1 to TRBJ1-1; D is unresolved. With 6 bases removed from V and 6 bases from J, the gap between germline ends came to 14 bases. Germline loops: CDR1 DFQATT, CDR2 SNEGSKA (reference sequence). The CDR3 sequence is 12 residues long. The CDR3 bases are TGCAGTGCCAATCCGATAAGCGCTGAAGCTTTCTTT. Its translation: CSANPISAEAFF.